Each of the 25 T cell receptor beta chains below was sequenced from the same sample in a study of technical replicates of blood from a handful of donors. Clones were read by immunoSEQ multiplex PCR, and TCRdb kept only the in-frame ones, dropping some. The table has just under 85,000 clones, roughly 92% seen once. The sequenced sample consisted of T cells isolated from PBMCs. These receptor sequences come from a human donor in good health.

V and J are TRBV9 and TRBJ2-3, with 9 bases aligning to TRBD2. CDR3 size: 16 residues. Germline V gives CDR1 SGDLS, CDR2 YYNGEE. The V and J ends lost 3 bases and 2 bases, in that order; junction bases with no gene match: 7. The CDR3 DNA is TGTGCCAGCAGCGATAATGTAGCGGGGGTCACAGATACGCAGTATTTT. Its translation: CASSDNVAGVTDTQYF.

The chain carries TRBV10-2 and TRBJ2-3; 14 bases line up with TRBD2. The CDR3 consists of 15 residues. CDR1 and CDR2 from the germline V gene are WSHSY and SAAADI. V lost 8 bases to trimming and J lost 7 bases; unmatched junction nucleotides: 8. The CDR3 reads CASGRLAGGLNTQYF. CDR3 nucleotide sequence: TGCGCCAGCGGGAGACTAGCGGGGGGGCTAAATACGCAGTATTTT.

This clone was seen only a few times. This chain uses TRBV7-3 with TRBJ1-1; tentatively, D is TRBD1 (5 bases). Germline CDR1 and CDR2: SGHTA and FQGTGA. Trimming left V 2 bases short and J 7 bases short, with 8 bases between. The length of the CDR3 is 12 residues. CDR3: CASSLQGGEAFF. The DNA for the CDR3 is TGTGCCAGCAGCTTACAGGGTGGTGAAGCTTTCTTT. The variable domain in full, with the rest retrieved from reference TRBV7-3 and TRBJ1-1, is GAGVSQTPSNKVTEKGKYVELRCDPISGHTALYWYRQSLGQGPEFLIYFQGTGAADDSGLPNDRFFAVRPEGSVSTLKIQRTERGDSAVYLCASSLQGGEAFFGQGTRLTVV.

This clone was found a few times. J is TRBJ1-5 and V is TRBV7-9; D might be TRBD1 (5 bases). V shed 4 bases and J shed 7 bases, with 14 bases lying between them. The CDR3 length is 14 residues. Germline CDR1 and CDR2: SEHNR and FQNEAQ (reference sequence). The CDR3 loop is CASSSGLTAQPQHF. DNA for the CDR3: TGTGCCAGCAGCTCGGGACTTACAGCCCAGCCCCAGCATTTT.

The rearrangement uses TRBV19 and TRBJ1-1, with 8 bases aligning to TRBD1. Looked up from germline, CDR1 is LNHDA and CDR2 is SQIVND (reference sequence). With 5 bases clipped from V and 3 bases from J, the junction kept 8 bases outside the gene matches. CDR3 length: 15 amino acids. The CDR3 DNA sequence: TGTGCCAGTAGTCCATCCTCGGGACAGGACACTGAAGCTTTCTTT. Translating gives CASSPSSGQDTEAFF.

This rearrangement joins TRBV10-3 to TRBJ2-5, with 8 positions matching TRBD2. Germline assignment: CDR1 ENHRY and CDR2 SYGVKD. Trimming at V came to 10 bases and at J to 4 bases, leaving 8 bases not matched to a gene. CDR3 length: 13 amino acids. CDR3 sequence reads: CATQSGGGETQYF. CDR3 bases: TGTGCCACCCAGAGCGGGGGAGGAGAGACCCAGTACTTC.

The rearrangement links TRBV4-1 to TRBJ1-5; 10 bases map to TRBD1. This CDR3 has 20 amino acids. The germline V gene encodes CDR1 MGHRA and CDR2 YSYEKL. J gave up 0 bases and V 0 bases, and 11 bases lay outside the gene matches. The CDR3 reads CASSQEDPGQGTYSNQPQHF. CDR3 nucleotide sequence: TGCGCCAGCAGCCAAGAGGATCCGGGACAGGGGACATATAGCAATCAGCCCCAGCATTTT.

The V gene is TRBV9, the J gene TRBJ1-4; D unresolved. The CDR3 has 13 residues. Trimming removed 3 bases from V and 5 bases from J, with 8 bases in between. Germline loops: CDR1 SGDLS, CDR2 YYNGEE. CDR3 region: CASSGLVNEKLFF. The CDR3 bases are TGTGCCAGCAGCGGGTTAGTAAATGAAAAACTGTTTTTT.

The chain uses TRBV29-1 and TRBJ1-1, with D unclear. V lost 7 bases and J lost 2, with 11 bases in between. Germline V gene sequence: CDR1 SQVTM, CDR2 ANQGSEA. The CDR3 runs to 12 residues. Here the CDR3 reads CSALRGNTEAFF. Here the CDR3 DNA reads TGCAGCGCCCTACGGGGAAACACTGAAGCTTTCTTT.

The V and J genes are TRBV11-3 and TRBJ1-1; no clear D. This CDR3 is built from 13 residues. Germline values: CDR1 SGHNT, CDR2 YENEEA. Deletions cut 4 bases from V and 5 bases from J, with 11 bases between. Here the CDR3 reads CASSSRRGTEAFF. The CDR3 coding sequence is TGTGCCAGCAGCTCTAGAAGAGGTACTGAAGCTTTCTTT.

The chain combines TRBV9 with TRBJ1-1, with 8 bases lining up with TRBD1. The V gene's germline CDR1 is SGDLS and CDR2 YYNGEE. The CDR3 runs to 17 residues. J gave up 0 bases and V 4 bases, and 11 bases lay outside the gene matches. CDR3 amino acids: CASSRHDRGPLNTEAFF. The CDR3, as DNA: TGTGCCAGCAGCAGACACGACAGGGGACCATTGAACACTGAAGCTTTCTTT. Using reference TRBV9 and TRBJ1-1 for the parts outside the CDR3, the full variable domain is DSGVTQTPKHLITATGQRVTLRCSPRSGDLSVYWYQQSLDQGLQFLIQYYNGEERAKGNILERFSAQQFPDLHSELNLSSLELGDSALYFCASSRHDRGPLNTEAFFGQGTRLTVV.

The chain uses TRBV27 and TRBJ2-3, with TRBD1 as a possible D gene (6 bases). The CDR3 runs to 14 residues. Germline CDR1 reads MNHEY; CDR2 reads SMNVEV (reference sequence). V was pared by 6 bases and J by 6 bases, with 16 bases between. The CDR3 reads CASSPGTLPDTQYF. As DNA, the CDR3 is TGTGCCAGCAGCCCCGGGACATTGCCGGATACGCAGTATTTT.

This chain uses TRBV5-4 with TRBJ2-6; 8 bases align to TRBD1. Germline loops: CDR1 SGHNT, CDR2 YYREEE (reference sequence). V lost 0 bases and J lost 0; bases outside the gene matches: 5. This CDR3 is built from 18 residues. CDR3 sequence: CASSLGGQGSSGANVLTF. The CDR3 DNA reads as TGTGCCAGCAGCTTGGGAGGACAGGGCAGCTCTGGGGCCAACGTCCTGACTTTC.

The chain has TRBV2 and TRBJ2-5, with D uncertain. Germline CDR1 reads SNHLY; CDR2 reads FYNNEI. The CDR3 sequence is 11 residues long. V was clipped by 7 bases and J by 1 base, with 4 bases between them. The chain's CDR3 is CASTLQETQYF. CDR3 in DNA: TGTGCCAGCACCCTCCAAGAGACCCAGTACTTC. Supplemented by reference TRBV2 and TRBJ2-5, the full variable domain reads EPEVTQTPSHQVTQMGQEVILRCVPISNHLYFYWYRQILGQKVEFLVSFYNNEISEKSEIFDDQFSVERPDGSNFTLKIRSTKLEDSAMYFCASTLQETQYFGPGTRLLVL.

The chain uses TRBV12-5 and TRBJ2-7, with D hard to call. The CDR3 has 14 residues. With 0 bases removed from V and 11 bases from J, the gap between germline ends came to 17 bases. Germline V CDR1 and CDR2: LGHNT, FRNRAP. The CDR3 reads CASGLVNVSPSEYF. CDR3 bases: TGTGCTAGTGGTTTGGTAAATGTTAGCCCCTCTGAGTACTTC.

The rearrangement joins TRBV29-1 to TRBJ2-1; 9 bases are shared with TRBD2. Trimming cost V 5 bases and J 3 bases; bases outside gene matches: 5. Germline assignment: CDR1 SQVTM and CDR2 ANQGSEA. The CDR3 loop spans 14 amino acids. For the CDR3, the DNA is TGCAGCGTTCATAGCGGGAGCAACTACAATGAGCAGTTCTTC. The encoded protein is CSVHSGSNYNEQFF.

This chain links TRBV11-2 with TRBJ1-5; D is perhaps TRBD1 (5 bases). The germline CDR1 and CDR2 sequences are SGHAT and FQNNGV. V lost 5 bases and J lost 0, with 11 bases in between. The CDR3 is 15 amino acids. The chain's CDR3 is CASSPRGHSNQPQHF. CDR3 DNA sequence: TGTGCCAGCAGCCCGCGGGGCCATAGCAATCAGCCCCAGCATTTT.

This chain links TRBV7-8 with TRBJ2-7; TRBD1 aligns across 7 bases. V shed 6 bases and J 2 bases; nucleotides not matched to a gene: 4. The CDR3 is 13 amino acids. Germline values: CDR1 SGHVS, CDR2 FQNEAQ. The CDR3 sequence: CASRGTATYEQYF. The CDR3, as DNA: TGTGCCAGCAGGGGGACAGCCACCTACGAGCAGTACTTC.

This chain uses TRBV5-4 with TRBJ1-2; maybe TRBD1 (6 bases). The CDR3 is 14 amino acids. Trimming removed 4 bases at V and 2 bases at J, with 12 bases between. CDR1 SGHNT and CDR2 YYREEE come from the germline V gene (reference sequence). This CDR3 is CASSILQGNYGYTF. The CDR3 DNA is TGTGCCAGCAGCATACTACAGGGAAACTATGGCTACACCTTC.

The chain is built from TRBV28 and TRBJ2-7; TRBD1 might be the D (6 bases). CDR3 length equals 13 residues. From germline, CDR1 is MDHEN and CDR2 SYDVKM. Trimming cost V 8 bases and J 5 bases, with 16 bases left between them. CDR3 DNA: TGTGCCAGCTCCGCAGGGGCAGGGAACGAGCAGTACTTC. Its protein is CASSAGAGNEQYF.

A single count supports this clone. The genes are TRBV5-1 and TRBJ1-1; 7 nucleotides line up with TRBD1. The CDR3 is 16 residues long. CDR1 and CDR2 (germline): SGHRS, YFSETQ. V dropped 2 bases and J dropped 4; count of bases not matched to a gene: 11. The CDR3 nucleotides are TGCGCCAGCAGCTTTACACAACAGGGGCCGGGCACTGAAGCTTTCTTT. Protein product: CASSFTQQGPGTEAFF.

The chain is built from TRBV6-5 and TRBJ2-7, with D maybe TRBD2 (5 bases). Germline V gene lookup returns CDR1 MNHEY and CDR2 SVGAGI. Trimming removed 7 bases at V and 3 bases at J, with 16 bases between. The CDR3 contains 14 residues. For the CDR3, the DNA is TGTGCCAGCACCGCCGACTACCCCGTCTACGAGCAGTACTTC. This translates into CASTADYPVYEQYF.

The chain is built from TRBV10-2 and TRBJ1-1, with D unresolved. Germline V gene data show CDR1 as WSHSY and CDR2 as SAAADI. Trimming stripped 6 bases from V and 0 bases from J, with 11 bases between. This CDR3 spans 14 amino acids. The CDR3 DNA reads as TGCGCCAGCAGGTCGGGATTCCTGAACACTGAAGCTTTCTTT. Translating it yields CASRSGFLNTEAFF.

DNA for the CDR3: TGTGCCAGCAGCAAACTAGCGGCAGACCACGAGCAGTACTTC. Protein sequence: CASSKLAADHEQYF. The J gene is TRBJ2-5, the V gene TRBV28; 8 nucleotides align to TRBD2. The J call may be in error: the DNA end matches TRBJ2-7 better. Germline loops: CDR1 MDHEN, CDR2 SYDVKM. The CDR3 runs 14 residues.

This clone was observed once. The rearrangement links TRBV5-4 to TRBJ1-2, with D perhaps TRBD1 (6 bases). From germline, CDR1 is SGHNT and CDR2 YYREEE (reference sequence). Deletions cut 0 bases from V and 8 bases from J, with 11 bases between. This CDR3 comprises 13 residues. CDR3 in DNA: TGTGCCAGCAGCTTGGTTCCAGGGGAAGGCTACACCTTC. Amino acids: CASSLVPGEGYTF.